The T cell receptor (beta chain) under discussion was sequenced for a study of cytomegalovirus exposure and HLA in healthy donors. CDR3 length equals 15 residues. Germline lookup yields CDR1 GTSNPN and CDR2 SVGIG (reference sequence). The J segment lost 4 bases and the V segment lost 4 bases, leaving 12 bases of the junction unmatched. The PCR made use of 60 Vbeta and 13 Jbeta primers. Assay: immunoSEQ multiplex PCR; the TCRdb copy retains only in-frame clones and omits some. This table has under 100,000 clones, roughly a tenth appearing once. Only a few counts were recorded for this clone. The sample taken for sequencing was PBMCs. The chain joins TRBV30 to TRBJ1-2; 7 bases are shared with TRBD1. The TCR comes from a man aged 55 to 70 in good health and CMV-seropositive. DNA of the CDR3: TGTGCCTGGATAGAGCCGGTCAGGGGGATCTATGGCTACACCTTC. Translated, it gives CAWIEPVRGIYGYTF.